Presented here are 21 T cell receptor beta chains from one specimen sequenced in a study of cytomegalovirus exposure and HLA in healthy donors. Researchers ran the PCR with 60 Vbeta and 13 Jbeta primers. The assay was immunoSEQ multiplex PCR, and TCRdb's table has in-frame clones only and misses some. Here the sample spans fewer than 100,000 clones, approximately 72% being singletons. The sample taken for sequencing was PBMCs. The receptors were sampled from a woman aged 40 to 50 in good health and CMV-seropositive.

The chain employs TRBV30 and TRBJ1-5; unclear D gene. This CDR3 has 14 amino acids. Germline V gene lookup returns CDR1 GTSNPN and CDR2 SVGIG (reference sequence). The V gene lost 1 base and the J gene lost 6 bases, with 13 bases spanning the gap. DNA for the CDR3: TGTGCCTGGAGTGGAGGGAGGGATAGTCAGCCCCAGCATTTT. This codes for CAWSGGRDSQPQHF.

This clone was observed a single time. The chain is built from TRBV11-2 and TRBJ2-1, with no clear D. V lost 1 base to trimming and J lost 5 bases, with 15 bases between them. Germline CDR1 reads SGHAT; CDR2 reads FQNNGV. This CDR3 is 16 amino acids long. The CDR3 nucleotides are TGTGCCAGCAGCTTAGGGATCAGTCACTACAACAATGAGCAGTTCTTC. Translation gives CASSLGISHYNNEQFF.

This sequence joins TRBV18 and TRBJ2-2; possibly TRBD2 for D (5 bases). Germline values: CDR1 KGHSH, CDR2 LQKENI. V was pared by 1 base and J by 0 bases, with 12 bases between. The CDR3 sequence is 17 residues long. CDR3 bases: TGTGCCAGCTCACCACTCGTCCCAGCGGCGAACACCGGGGAGCTGTTTTTT. Translation: CASSPLVPAANTGELFF.

The chain has TRBV10-2 and TRBJ2-7; 10 bases agree with TRBD2. The CDR3 sequence is 15 residues long. In germline, CDR1 is WSHSY, CDR2 SAAADI. With V trimmed by 4 bases and J by 5 bases, 8 bases remained unmatched. DNA for the CDR3: TGCGCCAGCAGTGGGACGGGACTAGCGAACCACGAGCAGTACTTC. It codes for CASSGTGLANHEQYF.

V and J are TRBV27 and TRBJ1-5; D is perhaps TRBD1 (5 bases). The CDR3 length is 14 residues. The V end was cut by 2 bases, the J end by 9 bases, with 14 bases between. The germline V gene has CDR1 MNHEY and CDR2 SMNVEV (reference sequence). The CDR3 region is CASSLQAGPRPQHF. CDR3 nucleotide sequence: TGTGCCAGCAGTTTACAGGCAGGGCCGAGGCCCCAGCATTTT.

The V call is TRBV5-4, the J call TRBJ2-1; 15 nucleotides match TRBD2. This CDR3 has 16 amino acids. Looked up from germline, CDR1 is SGHNT and CDR2 is YYREEE (reference sequence). Trimming removed 4 bases from V and 10 bases from J; junction bases left unmatched: 9. Here the CDR3 DNA reads TGTGCCAGCAGCGCAACCGGGACTAGCGGGAGGCGGGAGCAGTTCTTC. Its protein product is CASSATGTSGRREQFF. The complete variable domain, with remaining parts taken from reference TRBV5-4 and TRBJ2-1, reads ETGVTQSPTHLIKTRGQQVTLRCSSQSGHNTVSWYQQALGQGPQFIFQYYREEENGRGNFPPRFSGLQFPNYSSELNVNALELDDSALYLCASSATGTSGRREQFFGPGTRLTVL.

The chain links TRBV11-2 to TRBJ2-7, with 7 bases aligning to TRBD1. The CDR3 sequence is 16 residues long. V dropped 2 bases and J dropped 5; count of bases not matched to a gene: 12. The germline V gene encodes CDR1 SGHAT and CDR2 FQNNGV. The CDR3 nucleotides are TGTGCCAGCAGCTTACGGCGACGGGGTGACAGGGACGAGCAGTACTTC. Its translation is CASSLRRRGDRDEQYF.

The chain employs TRBV27 and TRBJ1-5; 8 bases line up with TRBD1. Germline CDR1 and CDR2: MNHEY and SMNVEV (reference sequence). The V segment lost 3 bases and the J segment 6 bases; nucleotides outside the gene matches: 4. This CDR3 contains 14 residues. CDR3 DNA sequence: TGTGCCAGCAGTTTGACAGGGGTGAGTCAGCCCCAGCATTTT. This sequence encodes CASSLTGVSQPQHF.

V gene TRBV28 combines with J gene TRBJ2-3, with TRBD1 matching over 7 bases. This CDR3 comprises 15 residues. Per germline, CDR1 MDHEN and CDR2 SYDVKM. V lost 6 bases and J lost 4; bases outside the gene matches: 10. The CDR3 nucleotides read TGTGCCAGCAGGGGGACAGAAATTCTACCAGATACGCAGTATTTT. This encodes CASRGTEILPDTQYF.

This clone came up a few times. The chain links TRBV2 to TRBJ2-3; possibly TRBD2 for D (5 bases). Trimming removed 7 bases from V and 6 bases from J, with 8 bases in between. There are 11 residues in the CDR3. Germline lookup yields CDR1 SNHLY and CDR2 FYNNEI. The CDR3 nucleotides are TGTGCCAGCACCTTAGCGGATACGCAGTATTTT. This gives the protein CASTLADTQYF. Based on the CDR3 plus reference TRBV2 and TRBJ2-3, the full variable domain is EPEVTQTPSHQVTQMGQEVILRCVPISNHLYFYWYRQILGQKVEFLVSFYNNEISEKSEIFDDQFSVERPDGSNFTLKIRSTKLEDSAMYFCASTLADTQYFGPGTRLTVL.

This clone has just one count. The CDR3 region has the DNA TGTGCCAGCAGTTGGACGGGACAGGAAAGCTATGGCTACACCTTC. This codes for CASSWTGQESYGYTF. This chain links TRBV2 with TRBJ1-2; TRBD1 matches 8 bases. The CDR3 length is 15 residues. CDR1 SNHLY and CDR2 FYNNEI come from the germline V gene. V shed 5 bases and J 4 bases; nucleotides not matched to a gene: 9.

The CDR3: CASSRGTYNEQFF. The CDR3 coding sequence is TGTGCCAGCAGTAGAGGGACCTACAATGAGCAGTTCTTC. The genes are TRBV2 and TRBJ2-1; possible D gene TRBD2, 5 bases. The V gene's germline CDR1 is SNHLY and CDR2 FYNNEI. This CDR3 region has 13 residues. V lost 5 bases to trimming and J lost 2 bases, with 7 bases between them.

This clone has only one observation. The CDR3 loop reads CAWSAPGLAGGIDTQYF. CDR3 DNA sequence: TGTGCCTGGAGTGCCCCGGGGCTAGCGGGAGGCATAGATACGCAGTATTTT. The chain has TRBV30 and TRBJ2-3, with 11 bases matching TRBD2. The ends lost 1 base at V and 5 bases at J; junction bases unmatched: 11. The CDR3 extends over 17 amino acids. Germline lookup yields CDR1 GTSNPN and CDR2 SVGIG (reference sequence).

Of note for this clone: The same CDR3 also results from other DNA sequences found in this sample. The chain couples TRBV19 to TRBJ2-7; 11 nucleotides align to TRBD1. The V gene end was trimmed by 4 bases and the J gene end by 5 bases; junction bases not matched to a gene: 7. Germline assignment: CDR1 LNHDA and CDR2 SQIVND (reference sequence). The CDR3 contains 15 residues. This chain's CDR3 is CASSTRGQGADEQYF. CDR3 coding DNA: TGTGCCAGTAGTACCCGAGGACAGGGGGCCGACGAGCAGTACTTC. Full variable domain (outside the CDR3, taken from reference TRBV19 and TRBJ2-7): DGGITQSPKYLFRKEGQNVTLSCEQNLNHDAMYWYRQDPGQGLRLIYYSQIVNDFQKGDIAEGYSVSREKKESFPLTVTSAQKNPTAFYLCASSTRGQGADEQYFGPGTRLTVT.

J is TRBJ2-2 and V is TRBV13; D possibly corresponds to TRBD1 (6 bases). V was trimmed by 1 base and J by 3 bases, leaving 12 bases between them. CDR3 length: 16 amino acids. Per germline, CDR1 PRHDT and CDR2 FYEKMQ (reference sequence). CDR3 DNA: TGTGCCAGCAGCTTAGTGGCAGGGGCATACACCGGGGAGCTGTTTTTT. Protein: CASSLVAGAYTGELFF.

The rearrangement joins TRBV6-4 to TRBJ2-3; D remains ambiguous. Trimming removed 7 bases from V and 2 bases from J, with 13 bases in between. This CDR3 has 14 amino acids. Germline V gives CDR1 MRHNA, CDR2 SNTAGT. The CDR3 sequence: CASKVEPNTDTQYF. The CDR3 coding sequence is TGTGCCAGCAAGGTGGAGCCCAACACAGATACGCAGTATTTT.

The chain combines TRBV6-1 with TRBJ1-5; D ambiguous. V gave up 5 bases and J gave up 4 bases, with 12 bases separating them. The germline V gene has CDR1 MNHNS and CDR2 SASEGT. The CDR3 covers 14 residues. In nucleotides, the CDR3 is TGTGCCAGCAGTAGTACAGAGCCTAATCAGCCCCAGCATTTT. Translating it yields CASSSTEPNQPQHF.

This clone qualifies as medium-sized. This chain links TRBV6-4 with TRBJ2-2; maybe TRBD2 (5 bases). Germline assignment: CDR1 MRHNA and CDR2 SNTAGT. The CDR3 runs 14 residues. Trimming shortened V by 4 bases and J by 3 bases, and 9 bases separated the two germline ends. The CDR3 loop reads CASSGLADTGELFF. The DNA for the CDR3 is TGTGCCAGCAGTGGGCTAGCAGACACCGGGGAGCTGTTTTTT.

Comments on this clone: A junction end diverges from the germline sequence, so it may reflect a read error. This chain links TRBV7-9 with TRBJ2-1, with D tentatively TRBD2 (6 bases). The V gene's germline CDR1 is SEHNR and CDR2 FQNEAQ (reference sequence). This CDR3 contains 17 residues. As DNA, the CDR3 is TGTTCCAGCAGACCAAATCCTGGACTGGCGGGATTGAATGAGCAGTTCTTC. This encodes CSSRPNPGLAGLNEQFF.

V gene TRBV5-4 combines with J gene TRBJ2-1, with D tentatively TRBD2 (6 bases). V lost 0 bases and J lost 9, with 22 bases in between. The CDR3 has 17 amino acids. Germline V gene sequence: CDR1 SGHNT, CDR2 YYREEE (reference sequence). The CDR3 sequence is CASSLAQTSAGVGEQFF. DNA for the CDR3: TGTGCCAGCAGCTTGGCCCAGACTAGTGCGGGCGTTGGTGAGCAGTTCTTC.

In this sample, this clone turned up once. CDR3 sequence: CASSLDPGRGQETQYF. Here the CDR3 DNA reads TGTGCCAGCAGCTTGGACCCGGGGCGGGGGCAAGAGACCCAGTACTTC. J is TRBJ2-5 and V is TRBV5-4; 7 bases are a match to TRBD2. Germline assignment: CDR1 SGHNT and CDR2 YYREEE (reference sequence). The length of the CDR3 is 16 residues. The J segment lost 2 bases and the V segment lost 0 bases, leaving 7 bases of the junction unmatched.